The T cell receptor beta chain described here comes from a study of T cell responses to AZD1222 COVID-19 vaccine (dated by TCRdb to the early 2020s). Looking at the study overall: A total of 230 to 250 trial participants underwent TCR sequencing, of whom 200 to 220 had received two doses of AZD1222 and about 25 had received two doses of the MenACWY control vaccine. Enrollment into the trials was organized by age into subgroups of 18-55, 56-69 and 70-plus years, and those subgroups contained about 160, 30 and 59 TCR-sequenced participants, respectively.

CDR3 length: 16 amino acids, cysteine to phenylalanine. Only the CDR3 portion is preserved as DNA: 48 bases, with reading frame beginning at the first base. Taken from the germline V gene, the CDR1 and CDR2 loops are SGHRS and YFSETQ. Trimming costs V 6 bases and J 2 bases, and their ends lie 19 bases apart. Comments on this clone: Its binding antigen is unknown. No much larger clone is present one base from it, and per-base qualities are unavailable.

The paper as a whole reports these results and caveats: No day 14 peak-response samples were available, so repertoires were characterized only after the peak T cell response. The vaccine-associated CD4 TCRs covered the entire spike protein, and the dominant responses fell in regions 160-218 and 743-854. After two AZD1222 doses, spike-specific TCR breadth and depth were significantly higher than at day 0 and than in MenACWY recipients. In the small 56-69-year group, the increase in depth fell short of significance, most likely because of low power. Conclusions about previously exposed vaccinees were limited because only six AZD1222 recipients were SARS-CoV-2 seropositive at baseline. Participants were mostly white British and included more females than males, and it was suggested by the authors that clonal diversity may have been underestimated. Reportedly, close to half of the unique spike-specific TCRs recognized epitopes lying outside the regions that are mutated in the B.1.351 and B.1.1.7 variants.

The sample's time point label, decoded: about 28 days (+/-7) after the second vaccine dose. Because spike-specific TCR depth and breadth did not differ between the two schedules, AZD1222 recipients who got a second dose at roughly 4 weeks were pooled with those who got a second dose at roughly 12 weeks. Vaccinee samples came from UK trials COV001 and COV002, including a single-blind randomized controlled phase 2/3 trial of AZD1222 (ChAdOx1 nCoV-19) in healthy adults. Trial participant PBMC samples were collected at day 0 and day 28 after the second dose for TCRbeta chain sequencing. The CDR3 regions of human TCRbeta chains were subjected to immunosequencing. The original methods were these. Repertoire TCRs were matched against a reference library of SARS-CoV-2-specific TCRs generated with the MIRA antigen-specificity platform. Breadth meant the fraction of unique TCRs that were SARS-CoV-2-associated, whereas depth meant the fraction of total T cells that were SARS-CoV-2-associated. Using the MIRA data, each spike-specific TCR was assigned both to the spike region to which the TCR was reactive and to a CD4 or CD8 class. Log10-transformed breadth and depth values were compared by one-way ANOVA with Sidak's multiple comparisons tests. TCRdb provides this immuneACCESS table in a form limited to in-frame rearrangements. Some clones are lacking; in checked studies, under half of them reflect an unresolved V gene, and why the rest are absent is not known. D and trimming were read from the DNA, whereas the V and J calls and clone size are those reported in that table. The sample records around 120,000 clones, about 89% of which are singletons. Together, the top ten hold about 7.1% of the sample.

The receptor was isolated from an adult who received the AZD1222 COVID-19 vaccine. The source was peripheral blood, collected 28 days after the second AZD1222 dose. This receptor chain uses TRBV5-1 and TRBJ2-3; the D gene is possibly TRBD1 or TRBD2, each agreeing over 5 bases. The CDR3 sequence is CASNPGVGALTDTQYF. The DNA sequence reads TGCGCCAGCAACCCCGGGGTTGGGGCGCTCACAGATACGCAGTATTTT.